The entry below describes one TCR beta chain. The data originate from a study of T cell responses to AZD1222 COVID-19 vaccine. TCRdb's copy holds only in-frame clones and misses some; the assay was immunoSEQ multiplex PCR. Here the sample spans about 54,000 clones, 89% being singletons. V lost 5 bases to trimming and J lost 7 bases; unmatched junction nucleotides: 9. The germline CDR1 and CDR2 sequences are SGHTA and FQGNSA. The CDR3 is 15 amino acids. The chain has TRBV7-2 and TRBJ1-2, with 11 bases lining up with TRBD1. This specimen was peripheral blood, taken 28 days after the second AZD1222 dose. The origin of this receptor is an adult who received the AZD1222 COVID-19 vaccine. CDR3 nucleotide sequence: TGTGCCAGCAGCATTGGGACAGGGGGTCCTCGTGGCTACACCTTC. Amino acid sequence: CASSIGTGGPRGYTF. Variable domain in full (rest from reference TRBV7-2 and TRBJ1-2): GAGVSQSPSNKVTEKGKDVELRCDPISGHTALYWYRQSLGQGLEFLIYFQGNSAPDKSGLPSDRFSAERTGGSVSTLTIQRTQQEDSAVYLCASSIGTGGPRGYTFGSGTRLTVV.